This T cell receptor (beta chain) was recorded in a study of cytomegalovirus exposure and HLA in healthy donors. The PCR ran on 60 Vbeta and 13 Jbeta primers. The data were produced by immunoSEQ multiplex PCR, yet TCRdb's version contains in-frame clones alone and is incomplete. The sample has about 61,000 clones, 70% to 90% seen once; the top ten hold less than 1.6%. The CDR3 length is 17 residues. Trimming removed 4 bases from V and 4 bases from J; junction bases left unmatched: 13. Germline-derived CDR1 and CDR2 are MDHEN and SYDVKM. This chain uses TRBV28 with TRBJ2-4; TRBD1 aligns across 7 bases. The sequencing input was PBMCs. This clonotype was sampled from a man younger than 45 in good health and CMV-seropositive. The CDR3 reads CASSSSGTALGKNIQYF. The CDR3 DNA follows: TGTGCCAGCAGTTCATCCGGGACAGCCCTGGGAAAAAACATTCAGTACTTC.